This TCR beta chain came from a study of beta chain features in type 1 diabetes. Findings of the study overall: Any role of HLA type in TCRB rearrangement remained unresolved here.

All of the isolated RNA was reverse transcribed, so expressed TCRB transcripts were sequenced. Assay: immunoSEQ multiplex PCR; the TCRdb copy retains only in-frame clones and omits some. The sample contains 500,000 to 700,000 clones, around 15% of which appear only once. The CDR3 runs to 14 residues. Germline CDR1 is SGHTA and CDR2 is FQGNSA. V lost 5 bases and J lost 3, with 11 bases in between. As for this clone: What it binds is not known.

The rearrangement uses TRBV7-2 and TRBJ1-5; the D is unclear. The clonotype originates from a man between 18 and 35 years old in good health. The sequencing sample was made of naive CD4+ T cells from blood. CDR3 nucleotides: TGTGCCAGCAGCGCCCGGACCGTCAATCAGCCCCAGCATTTT. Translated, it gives CASSARTVNQPQHF.